This T cell receptor beta chain was identified during a study of blood T cell repertoires in COVID-19. TCRdb's table, derived via immunoSEQ multiplex PCR, lists solely in-frame clones and lacks some. The table lists 350,000 to 400,000 clones, roughly nine tenths of them singletons. This CDR3 is built from 19 residues. The V gene's germline CDR1 is SEHNR and CDR2 FQNEAQ (reference sequence). Deletions cut 1 base from V and 0 bases from J, with 21 bases between. Sequenced input: PBMCs or T cells enriched from blood (not recorded which). The chain recombines TRBV7-9 with TRBJ1-1, with a weak D call TRBD1 (5 bases). The sequence was obtained from a woman between 35 and 50 years old who had been exposed to COVID-19. CDR3 in amino acids: CASSLVRRTGRALNTEAFF. CDR3 nucleotides: TGTGCCAGCAGCTTAGTCCGACGAACGGGCAGGGCTTTGAACACTGAAGCTTTCTTT.